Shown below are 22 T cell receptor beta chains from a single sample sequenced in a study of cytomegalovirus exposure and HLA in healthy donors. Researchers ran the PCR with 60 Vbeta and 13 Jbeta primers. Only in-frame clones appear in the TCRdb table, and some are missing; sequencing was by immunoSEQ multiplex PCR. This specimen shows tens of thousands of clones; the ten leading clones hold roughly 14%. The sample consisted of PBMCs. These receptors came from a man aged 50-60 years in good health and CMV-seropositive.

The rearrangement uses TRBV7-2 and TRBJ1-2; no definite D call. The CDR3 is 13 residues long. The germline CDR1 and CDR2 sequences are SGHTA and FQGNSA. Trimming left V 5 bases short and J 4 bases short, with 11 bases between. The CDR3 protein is CASSLLPTYGYTF. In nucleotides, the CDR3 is TGTGCCAGCAGCCTACTACCTACCTATGGCTACACCTTC. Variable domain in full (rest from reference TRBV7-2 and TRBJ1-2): GAGVSQSPSNKVTEKGKDVELRCDPISGHTALYWYRQSLGQGLEFLIYFQGNSAPDKSGLPSDRFSAERTGGSVSTLTIQRTQQEDSAVYLCASSLLPTYGYTFGSGTRLTVV.

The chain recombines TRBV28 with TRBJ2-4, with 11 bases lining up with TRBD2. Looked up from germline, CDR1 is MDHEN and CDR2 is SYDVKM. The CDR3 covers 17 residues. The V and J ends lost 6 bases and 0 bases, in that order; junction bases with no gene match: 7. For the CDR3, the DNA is TGTGCCAGCAGCCTGACTAGCGGGGCCCAAGCCAAAAACATTCAGTACTTC. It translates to CASSLTSGAQAKNIQYF.

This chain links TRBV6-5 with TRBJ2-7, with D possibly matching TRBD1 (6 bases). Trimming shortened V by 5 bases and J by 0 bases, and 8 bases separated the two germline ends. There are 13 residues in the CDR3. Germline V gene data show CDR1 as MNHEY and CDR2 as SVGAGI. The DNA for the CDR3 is TGTGCCAGCAGTAGGACAGCCTCCTACGAGCAGTACTTC. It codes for CASSRTASYEQYF.

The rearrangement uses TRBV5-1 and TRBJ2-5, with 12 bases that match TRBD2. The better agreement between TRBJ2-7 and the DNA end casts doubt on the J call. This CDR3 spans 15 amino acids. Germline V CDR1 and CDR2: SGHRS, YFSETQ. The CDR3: CASSFGLAGTNEQYF. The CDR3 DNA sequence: TGCGCCAGCAGTTTTGGACTAGCGGGAACGAACGAGCAGTACTTC.

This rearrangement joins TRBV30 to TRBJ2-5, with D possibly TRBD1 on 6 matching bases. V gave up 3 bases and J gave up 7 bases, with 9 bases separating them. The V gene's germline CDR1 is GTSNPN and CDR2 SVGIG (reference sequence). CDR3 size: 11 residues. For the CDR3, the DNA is TGTGCCTGGAGCGTAGGGGGGACCCAGTACTTC. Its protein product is CAWSVGGTQYF.

CDR3 sequence reads: CASSLGRTGRGEKLFF. CDR3 DNA: TGCGCCAGCAGCCTTGGGAGGACAGGCCGGGGTGAAAAACTGTTTTTT. This chain links TRBV5-1 with TRBJ1-4; 7 nucleotides match TRBD1. The ends lost 4 bases at V and 7 bases at J; junction bases unmatched: 13. There are 16 residues in the CDR3. Germline lookup yields CDR1 SGHRS and CDR2 YFSETQ. Filled out from reference TRBV5-1 and TRBJ1-4, the complete variable domain reads KAGVTQTPRYLIKTRGQQVTLSCSPISGHRSVSWYQQTPGQGLQFLFEYFSETQRNKGNFPGRFSGRQFSNSRSEMNVSTLELGDSALYLCASSLGRTGRGEKLFFGSGTQLSVL.

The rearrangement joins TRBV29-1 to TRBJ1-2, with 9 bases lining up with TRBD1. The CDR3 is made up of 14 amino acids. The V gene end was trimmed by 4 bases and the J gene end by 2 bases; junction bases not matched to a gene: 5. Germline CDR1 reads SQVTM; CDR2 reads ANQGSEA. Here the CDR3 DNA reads TGCAGCGTTGTGGTACAGGGGGCGAACTATGGCTACACCTTC. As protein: CSVVVQGANYGYTF. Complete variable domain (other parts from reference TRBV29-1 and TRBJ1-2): SAVISQKPSRDICQRGTSLTIQCQVDSQVTMMFWYRQQPGQSLTLIATANQGSEATYESGFVIDKFPISRPNLTFSTLTVSNMSPEDSSIYLCSVVVQGANYGYTFGSGTRLTVV.

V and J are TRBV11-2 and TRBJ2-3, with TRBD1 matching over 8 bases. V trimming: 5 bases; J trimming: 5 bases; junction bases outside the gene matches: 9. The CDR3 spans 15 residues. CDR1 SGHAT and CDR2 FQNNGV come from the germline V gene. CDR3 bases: TGTGCCAGCAGCCGAGACCCCAGGGGGCAAGATACGCAGTATTTT. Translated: CASSRDPRGQDTQYF.

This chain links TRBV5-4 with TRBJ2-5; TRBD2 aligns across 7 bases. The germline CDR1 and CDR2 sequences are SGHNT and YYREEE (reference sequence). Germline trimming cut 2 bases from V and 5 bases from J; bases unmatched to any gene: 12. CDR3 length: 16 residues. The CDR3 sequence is CASSFALAGERETQYF. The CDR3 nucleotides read TGTGCCAGCAGCTTCGCCCTCGCGGGAGAGCGGGAGACCCAGTACTTC. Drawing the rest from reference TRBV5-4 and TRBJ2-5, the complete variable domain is ETGVTQSPTHLIKTRGQQVTLRCSSQSGHNTVSWYQQALGQGPQFIFQYYREEENGRGNFPPRFSGLQFPNYSSELNVNALELDDSALYLCASSFALAGERETQYFGPGTRLLVL.

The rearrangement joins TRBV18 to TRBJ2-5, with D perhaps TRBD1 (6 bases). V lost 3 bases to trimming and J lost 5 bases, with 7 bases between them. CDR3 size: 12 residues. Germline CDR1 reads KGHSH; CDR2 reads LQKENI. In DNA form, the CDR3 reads TGTGCCAGCTCACCGCAGGGGGAGACCCAGTACTTC. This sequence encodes CASSPQGETQYF.

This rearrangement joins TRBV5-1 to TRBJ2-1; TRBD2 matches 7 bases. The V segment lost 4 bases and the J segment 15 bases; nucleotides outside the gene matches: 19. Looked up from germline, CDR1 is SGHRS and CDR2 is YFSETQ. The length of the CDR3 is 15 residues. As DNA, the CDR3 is TGCGCCAGCAGCGACCGGGCGGGCGGGAGAGAATCGGCGTTCTTC. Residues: CASSDRAGGRESAFF.

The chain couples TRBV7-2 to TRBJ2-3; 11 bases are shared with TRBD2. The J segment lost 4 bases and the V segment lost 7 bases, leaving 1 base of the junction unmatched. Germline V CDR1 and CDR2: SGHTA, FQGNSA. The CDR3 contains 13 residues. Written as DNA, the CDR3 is TGTGCCAGCATACTAGCGGGAGCAGATACGCAGTATTTT. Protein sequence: CASILAGADTQYF.

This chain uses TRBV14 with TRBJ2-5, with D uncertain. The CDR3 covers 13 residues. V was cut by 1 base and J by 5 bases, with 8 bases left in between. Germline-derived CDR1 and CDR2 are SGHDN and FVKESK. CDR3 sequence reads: CASSQVYRETQYF. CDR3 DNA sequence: TGTGCCAGCAGCCAAGTCTATCGGGAGACCCAGTACTTC.

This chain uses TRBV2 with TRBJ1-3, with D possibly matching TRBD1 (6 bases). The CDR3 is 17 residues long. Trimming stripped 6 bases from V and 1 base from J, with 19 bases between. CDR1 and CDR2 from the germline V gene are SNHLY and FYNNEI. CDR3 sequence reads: CASSVRTGKWSGNTIYF. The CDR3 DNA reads TGTGCCAGCAGCGTACGTACAGGGAAATGGTCTGGAAACACCATATATTTT.

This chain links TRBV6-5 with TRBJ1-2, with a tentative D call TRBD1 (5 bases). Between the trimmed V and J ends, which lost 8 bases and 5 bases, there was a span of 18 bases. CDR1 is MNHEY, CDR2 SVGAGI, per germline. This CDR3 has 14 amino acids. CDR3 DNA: TGTGCCAGCGGGGTAGGCGGTCGGGGGTATGGCTACACCTTC. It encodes CASGVGGRGYGYTF.

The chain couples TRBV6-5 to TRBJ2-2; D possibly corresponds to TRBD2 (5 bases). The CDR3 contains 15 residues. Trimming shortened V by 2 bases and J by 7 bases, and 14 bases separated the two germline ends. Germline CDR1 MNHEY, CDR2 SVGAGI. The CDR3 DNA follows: TGTGCCAGCAGTTACGATGGGAGAGGAGGCGGGGAGCTGTTTTTT. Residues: CASSYDGRGGGELFF.

The CDR3 loop reads CASSSGDRGINEQFF. The CDR3 DNA is TGTGCCAGCAGCTCGGGGGACAGGGGGATAAATGAGCAGTTCTTC. V is TRBV7-9 and J is TRBJ2-1; 11 nucleotides match TRBD1. CDR3 length equals 15 residues. CDR1 and CDR2 from the germline V gene are SEHNR and FQNEAQ (reference sequence). The junction had 6 bases not matched to a gene; V was cut back by 4 bases and J by 7 bases.

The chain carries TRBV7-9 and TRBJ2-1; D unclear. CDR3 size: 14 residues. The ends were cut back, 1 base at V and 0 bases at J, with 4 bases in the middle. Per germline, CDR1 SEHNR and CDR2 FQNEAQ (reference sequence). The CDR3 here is CASSLDSSYNEQFF. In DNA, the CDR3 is TGTGCCAGCAGCTTAGACAGCTCCTACAATGAGCAGTTCTTC.

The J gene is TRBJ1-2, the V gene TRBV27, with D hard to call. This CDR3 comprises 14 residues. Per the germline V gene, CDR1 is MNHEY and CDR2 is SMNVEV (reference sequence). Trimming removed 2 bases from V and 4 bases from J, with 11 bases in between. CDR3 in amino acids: CASSLRADSYGYTF. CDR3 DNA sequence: TGTGCCAGCAGTTTAAGGGCGGACTCCTATGGCTACACCTTC.

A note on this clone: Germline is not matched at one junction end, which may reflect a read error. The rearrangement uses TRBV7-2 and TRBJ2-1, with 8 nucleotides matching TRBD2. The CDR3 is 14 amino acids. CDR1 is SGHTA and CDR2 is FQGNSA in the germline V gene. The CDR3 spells CASSSPGGYKEQFF. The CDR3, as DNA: TGTGCCAGCAGTTCCCCGGGGGGGTACAAGGAGCAGTTCTTC.

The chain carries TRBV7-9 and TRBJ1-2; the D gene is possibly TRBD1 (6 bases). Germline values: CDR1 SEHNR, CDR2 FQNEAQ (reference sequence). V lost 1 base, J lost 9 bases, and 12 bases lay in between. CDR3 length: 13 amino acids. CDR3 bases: TGTGCCAGCAGCTTAGGAGGGCAGGGGAGCTACACCTTC. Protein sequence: CASSLGGQGSYTF.

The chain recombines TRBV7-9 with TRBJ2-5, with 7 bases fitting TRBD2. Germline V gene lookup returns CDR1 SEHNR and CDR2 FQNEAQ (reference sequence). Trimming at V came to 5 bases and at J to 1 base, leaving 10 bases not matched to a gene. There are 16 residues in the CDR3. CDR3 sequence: CASSPHPSGAQETQYF. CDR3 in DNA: TGTGCCAGCAGCCCTCACCCAAGCGGGGCCCAAGAGACCCAGTACTTC.